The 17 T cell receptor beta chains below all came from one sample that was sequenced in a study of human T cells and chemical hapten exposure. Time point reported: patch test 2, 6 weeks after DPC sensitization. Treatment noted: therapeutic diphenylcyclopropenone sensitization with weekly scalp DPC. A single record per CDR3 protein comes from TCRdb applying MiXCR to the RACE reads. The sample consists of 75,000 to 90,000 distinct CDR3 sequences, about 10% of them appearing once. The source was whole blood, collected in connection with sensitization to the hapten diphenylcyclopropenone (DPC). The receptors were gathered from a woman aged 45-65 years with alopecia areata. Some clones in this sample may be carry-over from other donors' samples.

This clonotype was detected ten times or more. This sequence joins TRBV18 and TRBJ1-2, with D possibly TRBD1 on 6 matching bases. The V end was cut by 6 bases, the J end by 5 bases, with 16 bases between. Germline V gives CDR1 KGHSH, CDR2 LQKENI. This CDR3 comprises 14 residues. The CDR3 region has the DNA TGTGCCAGCTCTAACGATGGGGGGGCGTATGGCTACACCTTC. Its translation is CASSNDGGAYGYTF.

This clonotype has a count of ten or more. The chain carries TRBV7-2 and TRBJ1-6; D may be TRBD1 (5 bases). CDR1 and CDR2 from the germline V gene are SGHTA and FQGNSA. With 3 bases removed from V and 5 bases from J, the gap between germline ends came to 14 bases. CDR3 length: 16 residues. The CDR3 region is CASSLFGGTNNSPLHF. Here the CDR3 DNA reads TGTGCCAGCAGCTTGTTTGGGGGGACGAATAATTCACCCCTCCACTTT.

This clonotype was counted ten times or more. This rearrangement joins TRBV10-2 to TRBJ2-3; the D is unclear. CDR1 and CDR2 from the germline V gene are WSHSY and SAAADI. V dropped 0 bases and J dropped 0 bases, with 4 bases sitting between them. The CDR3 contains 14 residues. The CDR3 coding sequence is TGCGCCAGCAGTGAGTCAACTAGCACAGATACGCAGTATTTT. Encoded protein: CASSESTSTDTQYF.

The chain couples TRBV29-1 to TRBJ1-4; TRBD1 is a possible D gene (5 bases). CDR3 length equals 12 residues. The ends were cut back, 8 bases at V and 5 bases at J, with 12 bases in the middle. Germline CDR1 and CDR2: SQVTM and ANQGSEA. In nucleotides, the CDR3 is TGCAGCATTACTGAGGGGAATGAAAAACTGTTTTTT. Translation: CSITEGNEKLFF.

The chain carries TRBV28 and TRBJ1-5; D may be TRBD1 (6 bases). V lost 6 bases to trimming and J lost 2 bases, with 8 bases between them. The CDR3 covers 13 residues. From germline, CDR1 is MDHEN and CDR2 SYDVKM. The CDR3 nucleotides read TGTGCCAGCAGACAGGGCGGCAATCAGCCCCAGCATTTT. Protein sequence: CASRQGGNQPQHF.

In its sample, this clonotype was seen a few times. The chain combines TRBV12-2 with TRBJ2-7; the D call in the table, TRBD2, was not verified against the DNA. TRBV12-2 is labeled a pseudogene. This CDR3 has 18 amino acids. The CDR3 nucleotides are TGTGCAAGTCGCTTAGTGTGCGGACTGAGCTCTAGCTCCTACGAGCAGTACTTC. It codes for CASRLVCGLSSSSYEQYF.

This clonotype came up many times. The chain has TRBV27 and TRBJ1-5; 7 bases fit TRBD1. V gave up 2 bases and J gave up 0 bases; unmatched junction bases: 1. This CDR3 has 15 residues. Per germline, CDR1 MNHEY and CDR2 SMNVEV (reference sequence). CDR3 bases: TGTGCCAGCAGTTTAAGGGGGCTTAGCAATCAGCCCCAGCATTTT. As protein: CASSLRGLSNQPQHF.

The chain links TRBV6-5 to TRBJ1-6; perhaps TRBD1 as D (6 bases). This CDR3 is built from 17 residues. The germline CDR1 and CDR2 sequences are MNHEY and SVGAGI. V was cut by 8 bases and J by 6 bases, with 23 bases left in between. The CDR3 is CASRKTRGGTGNSPLHF. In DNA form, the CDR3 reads TGTGCCAGCCGAAAGACGCGAGGGGGAACCGGTAATTCACCCCTCCACTTT.

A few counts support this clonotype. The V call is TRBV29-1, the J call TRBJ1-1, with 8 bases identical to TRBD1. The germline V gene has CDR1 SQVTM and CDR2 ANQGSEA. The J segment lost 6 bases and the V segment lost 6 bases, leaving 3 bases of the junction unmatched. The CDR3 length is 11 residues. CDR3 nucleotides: TGCAGCGTGACACAGGGGGCTGAAGCTTTCTTT. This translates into CSVTQGAEAFF.

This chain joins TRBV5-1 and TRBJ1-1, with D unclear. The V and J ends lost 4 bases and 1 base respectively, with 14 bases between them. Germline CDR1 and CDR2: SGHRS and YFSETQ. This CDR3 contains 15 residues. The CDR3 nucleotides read TGCGCCAGCAGCCGACTACGGGAGAAGAACACTGAAGCTTTCTTT. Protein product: CASSRLREKNTEAFF.

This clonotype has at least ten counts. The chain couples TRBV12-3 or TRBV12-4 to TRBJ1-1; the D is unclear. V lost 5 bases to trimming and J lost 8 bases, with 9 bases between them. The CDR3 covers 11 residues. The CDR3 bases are TGTGCCAGCAGTCCGGTCGCAGAAGCTTTCTTT. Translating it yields CASSPVAEAFF.

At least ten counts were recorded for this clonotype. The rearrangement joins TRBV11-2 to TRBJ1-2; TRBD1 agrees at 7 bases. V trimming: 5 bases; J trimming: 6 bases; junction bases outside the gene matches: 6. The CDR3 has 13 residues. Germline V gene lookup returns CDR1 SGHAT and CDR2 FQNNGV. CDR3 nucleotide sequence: TGTGCCAGCAGCCGAAGGGGGCGCGATGGCTACACCTTC. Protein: CASSRRGRDGYTF.

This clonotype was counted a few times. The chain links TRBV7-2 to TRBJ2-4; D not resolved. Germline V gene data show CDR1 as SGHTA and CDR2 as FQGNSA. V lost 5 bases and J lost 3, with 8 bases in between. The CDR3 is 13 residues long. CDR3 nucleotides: TGTGCCAGCAGCCAGGAGTTCAAAAACATTCAGTACTTC. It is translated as CASSQEFKNIQYF.

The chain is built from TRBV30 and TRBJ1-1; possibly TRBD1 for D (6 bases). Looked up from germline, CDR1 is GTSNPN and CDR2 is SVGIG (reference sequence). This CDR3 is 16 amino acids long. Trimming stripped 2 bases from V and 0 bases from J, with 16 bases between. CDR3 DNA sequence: TGTGCCTGGAGTATCCGGGGGCAGCGGATGAACACTGAAGCTTTCTTT. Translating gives CAWSIRGQRMNTEAFF.

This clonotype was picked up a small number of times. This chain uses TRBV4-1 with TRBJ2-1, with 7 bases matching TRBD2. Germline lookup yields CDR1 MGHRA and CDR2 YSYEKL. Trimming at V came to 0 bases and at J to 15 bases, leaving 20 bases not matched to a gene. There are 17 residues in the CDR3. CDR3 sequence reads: CASSQDGASGYLSTLFF. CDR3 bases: TGCGCCAGCAGCCAAGATGGGGCTAGCGGATACCTCTCTACTCTGTTCTTC.

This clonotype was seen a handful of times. The CDR3 sequence is CASSFWKNEKLFF. The CDR3 DNA reads as TGTGCCAGCAGCTTTTGGAAAAATGAAAAACTGTTTTTT. The chain uses TRBV27 and TRBJ1-4; D gene uncertain. This CDR3 is 13 amino acids long. The V gene's germline CDR1 is MNHEY and CDR2 SMNVEV (reference sequence). The V gene lost 6 bases and the J gene lost 5 bases, with 10 bases spanning the gap.

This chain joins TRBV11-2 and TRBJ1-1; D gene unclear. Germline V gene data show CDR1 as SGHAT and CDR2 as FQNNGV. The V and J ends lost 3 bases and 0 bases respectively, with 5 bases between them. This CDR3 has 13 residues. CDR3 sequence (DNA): TGTGCCAGCAGCTTGATCATGAACACTGAAGCTTTCTTT. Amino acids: CASSLIMNTEAFF.